These 9 T cell receptor beta chains were sequenced from one sample in a study of shared clonotypes between healthy human individuals. Profiled with immunoSEQ multiplex PCR; TCRdb holds only in-frame clones, not every one. This table holds approximately 1.5 million clones, approximately 98.5% found once. Sequencing was performed on naive CD4+ T cells sorted from blood. Described subset: CD45RA+ positively selected. These TCRs come from a man between 25 and 39 years old in good health.

The rearrangement links TRBV6-5 to TRBJ2-5, with D possibly being TRBD1 (6 bases). Per the germline V gene, CDR1 is MNHEY and CDR2 is SVGAGI. Trimming left V 0 bases short and J 12 bases short, with 17 bases between. There are 14 residues in the CDR3. CDR3 loop: CASSYSIDRPGKYF. CDR3 DNA sequence: TGTGCCAGCAGTTACTCGATAGACAGGCCTGGAAAGTACTTC.

The chain links TRBV7-9 to TRBJ1-1; D is undetermined. Germline V gene sequence: CDR1 SEHNR, CDR2 FQNEAQ (reference sequence). The V end was cut by 4 bases, the J end by 3 bases, with 3 bases between. The CDR3 has 11 residues. The CDR3 protein is CASSSHTEAFF. The CDR3 DNA sequence: TGTGCCAGCAGCTCCCACACTGAAGCTTTCTTT.

On this clone itself: The sample holds other DNA sequences that translate to the same CDR3. V is TRBV11-2 and J is TRBJ2-7, with D hard to call. Trimming shortened V by 3 bases and J by 6 bases, and 9 bases separated the two germline ends. The CDR3 runs to 12 residues. Germline V gives CDR1 SGHAT, CDR2 FQNNGV. This chain's CDR3 is CASSLETREQYF. CDR3 in DNA: TGTGCCAGCAGCTTGGAGACTCGCGAGCAGTACTTC.

The chain uses TRBV28 and TRBJ1-2; tentatively, D is TRBD1 (5 bases). The CDR3 consists of 15 residues. The V gene's germline CDR1 is MDHEN and CDR2 SYDVKM. With 6 bases removed from V and 4 bases from J, the gap between germline ends came to 18 bases. The CDR3 is CASSPGRRGGYGYTF. The CDR3 DNA reads as TGTGCCAGCAGCCCTGGCCGTCGGGGGGGCTATGGCTACACCTTC.

The V gene is TRBV7-9, the J gene TRBJ1-1; tentative D call: TRBD1 (6 bases). This CDR3 comprises 13 residues. CDR1 and CDR2 (germline): SEHNR, FQNEAQ (reference sequence). V gave up 8 bases and J gave up 0 bases, with 10 bases separating them. The CDR3 DNA sequence: TGTGCCAGCTTGGGACACTTGAACACTGAAGCTTTCTTT. Translation: CASLGHLNTEAFF.

This chain uses TRBV7-9 with TRBJ1-3; D is possibly TRBD1 (6 bases). Trimming stripped 7 bases from V and 4 bases from J, with 17 bases between. Germline V gene lookup returns CDR1 SEHNR and CDR2 FQNEAQ (reference sequence). This CDR3 comprises 15 residues. The CDR3 loop is CASNSTRGLGNTIYF. For the CDR3, the DNA is TGTGCCAGCAACTCTACCCGGGGGCTCGGAAACACCATATATTTT.

The V gene is TRBV5-1, the J gene TRBJ2-2, with 7 nucleotides matching TRBD1. The CDR3 extends over 17 amino acids. Germline CDR1 is SGHRS and CDR2 is YFSETQ. The V gene end was trimmed by 1 base and the J gene end by 4 bases; junction bases not matched to a gene: 10. The CDR3 loop is CASSLSFRQGLTGELFF. CDR3 sequence (DNA): TGCGCCAGCAGCTTGTCGTTCCGACAGGGCCTCACCGGGGAGCTGTTTTTT.

The J gene is TRBJ2-1, the V gene TRBV7-9, with D unclear. Germline V gene sequence: CDR1 SEHNR, CDR2 FQNEAQ (reference sequence). The CDR3 totals 14 residues. Trimming took off 1 base at V and 8 bases at J, with 12 bases between the two ends. DNA of the CDR3: TGTGCCAGCAGCTTAGGTTTCCTGGGCGATGAGCAGTTCTTC. The encoded protein is CASSLGFLGDEQFF. Full variable domain (remainder filled in from reference TRBV7-9 and TRBJ2-1): DTGVSQNPRHKITKRGQNVTFRCDPISEHNRLYWYRQTLGQGPEFLTYFQNEAQLEKSRLLSDRFSAERPKGSFSTLEIQRTEQGDSAMYLCASSLGFLGDEQFFGPGTRLTVL.

This sequence joins TRBV28 and TRBJ2-1; TRBD2 matches 12 bases. CDR1 is MDHEN, CDR2 SYDVKM, per germline. J lost 9 bases, V lost 0 bases, and 12 bases had no gene match. CDR3 length equals 18 residues. The CDR3 sequence: CASSLWDLLAGGVGEQFF. CDR3 nucleotide sequence: TGTGCCAGCAGTTTATGGGACCTACTAGCGGGAGGAGTGGGTGAGCAGTTCTTC.